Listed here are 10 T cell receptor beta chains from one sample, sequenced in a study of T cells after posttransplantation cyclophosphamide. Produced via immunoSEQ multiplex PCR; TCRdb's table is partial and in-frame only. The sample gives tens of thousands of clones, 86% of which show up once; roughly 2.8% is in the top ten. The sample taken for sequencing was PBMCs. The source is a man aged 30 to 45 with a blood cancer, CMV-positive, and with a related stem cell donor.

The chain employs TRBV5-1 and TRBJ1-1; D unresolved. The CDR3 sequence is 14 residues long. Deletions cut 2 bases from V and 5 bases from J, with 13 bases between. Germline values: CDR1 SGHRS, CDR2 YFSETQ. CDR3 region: CASSLTAGLTEAFF. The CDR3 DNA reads TGCGCCAGCAGCTTAACAGCCGGCCTGACTGAAGCTTTCTTT.

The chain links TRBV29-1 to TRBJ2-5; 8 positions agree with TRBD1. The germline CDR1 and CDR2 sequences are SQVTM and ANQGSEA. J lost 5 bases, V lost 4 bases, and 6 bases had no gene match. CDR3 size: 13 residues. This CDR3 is CSVVLNRGETQYF. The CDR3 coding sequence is TGCAGCGTTGTCCTTAACAGGGGGGAGACCCAGTACTTC.

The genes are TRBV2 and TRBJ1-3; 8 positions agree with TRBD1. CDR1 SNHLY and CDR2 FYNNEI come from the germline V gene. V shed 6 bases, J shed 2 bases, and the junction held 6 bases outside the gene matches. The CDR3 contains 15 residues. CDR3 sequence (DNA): TGTGCCAGCAGGGCCGACAGGGGTGCTGGAAACACCATATATTTT. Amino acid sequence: CASRADRGAGNTIYF. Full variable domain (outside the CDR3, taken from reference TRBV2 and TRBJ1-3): EPEVTQTPSHQVTQMGQEVILRCVPISNHLYFYWYRQILGQKVEFLVSFYNNEISEKSEIFDDQFSVERPDGSNFTLKIRSTKLEDSAMYFCASRADRGAGNTIYFGEGSWLTVV.

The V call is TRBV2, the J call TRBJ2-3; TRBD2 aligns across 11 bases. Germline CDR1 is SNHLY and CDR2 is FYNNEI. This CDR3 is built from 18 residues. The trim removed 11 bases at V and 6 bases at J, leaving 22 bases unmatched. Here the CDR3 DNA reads TGTGCCTTCAACCGGGGACTAGCGGACCCATGGGGCCGGGATACGCAGTATTTT. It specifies CAFNRGLADPWGRDTQYF.

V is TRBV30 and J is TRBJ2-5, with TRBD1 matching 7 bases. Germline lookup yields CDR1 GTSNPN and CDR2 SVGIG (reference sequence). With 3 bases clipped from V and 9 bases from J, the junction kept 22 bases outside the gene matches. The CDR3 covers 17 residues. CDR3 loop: CAWSRGIGAPLVSAQYF. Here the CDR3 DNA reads TGTGCCTGGAGCAGGGGGATTGGGGCCCCATTGGTATCGGCCCAGTACTTC.

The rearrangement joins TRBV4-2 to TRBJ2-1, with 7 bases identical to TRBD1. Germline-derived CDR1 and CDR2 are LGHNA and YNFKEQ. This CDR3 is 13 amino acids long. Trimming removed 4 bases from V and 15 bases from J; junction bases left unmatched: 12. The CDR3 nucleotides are TGTGCCAGCAGCCCTAGTTATCAGGGGGAGTCGTTCTTC. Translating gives CASSPSYQGESFF.

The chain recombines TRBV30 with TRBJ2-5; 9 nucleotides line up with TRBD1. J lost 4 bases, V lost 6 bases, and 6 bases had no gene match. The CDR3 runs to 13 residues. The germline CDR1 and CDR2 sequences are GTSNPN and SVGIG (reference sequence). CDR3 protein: CACTGTGPETQYF. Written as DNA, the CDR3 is TGTGCCTGCACCGGGACAGGGCCAGAGACCCAGTACTTC.

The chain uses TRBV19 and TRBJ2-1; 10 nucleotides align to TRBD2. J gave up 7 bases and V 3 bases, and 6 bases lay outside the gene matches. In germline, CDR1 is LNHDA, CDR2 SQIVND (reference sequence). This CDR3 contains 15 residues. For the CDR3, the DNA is TGTGCCAGTAGTATTGGGACTAGCGTAGGGAATGAGCAGTTCTTC. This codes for CASSIGTSVGNEQFF.

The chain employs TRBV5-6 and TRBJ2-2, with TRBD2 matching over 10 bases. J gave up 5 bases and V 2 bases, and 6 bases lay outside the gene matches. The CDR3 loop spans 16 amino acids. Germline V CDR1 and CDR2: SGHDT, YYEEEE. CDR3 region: CASSFLATSGTGELFF. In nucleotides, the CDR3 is TGTGCCAGCAGCTTCTTAGCGACTAGCGGGACCGGGGAGCTGTTTTTT.

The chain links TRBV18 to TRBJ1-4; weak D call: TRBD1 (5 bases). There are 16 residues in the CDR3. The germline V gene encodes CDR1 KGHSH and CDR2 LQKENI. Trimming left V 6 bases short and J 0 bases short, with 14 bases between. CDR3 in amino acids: CASSLVAGATNEKLFF. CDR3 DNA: TGTGCCAGCTCCTTGGTCGCGGGGGCAACTAATGAAAAACTGTTTTTT.